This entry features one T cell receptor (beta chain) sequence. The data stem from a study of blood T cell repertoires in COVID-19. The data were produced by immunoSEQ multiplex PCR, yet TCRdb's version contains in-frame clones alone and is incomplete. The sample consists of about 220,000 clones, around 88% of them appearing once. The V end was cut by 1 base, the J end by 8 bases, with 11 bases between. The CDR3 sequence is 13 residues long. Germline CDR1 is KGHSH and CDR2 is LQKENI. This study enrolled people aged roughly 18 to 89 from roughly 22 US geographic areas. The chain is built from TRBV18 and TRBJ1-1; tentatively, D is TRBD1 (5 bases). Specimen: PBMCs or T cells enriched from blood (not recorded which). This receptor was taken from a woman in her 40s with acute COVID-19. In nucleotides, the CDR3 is TGTGCCAGCTCACCACTAATAGGGGCGGAAGCTTTCTTT. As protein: CASSPLIGAEAFF.